Listed below are T cell receptor beta chains from one sample, sequenced in a study of early T cells in non-severe SARS-CoV-2 infection. One entry per CDR3 protein results from TCRdb running MiXCR on the 5' RACE reads. The data contain roughly 65,000 distinct CDR3 sequences, 12% of them singletons. Sequencing input: whole blood. Receptors originate from an adult who was a healthcare worker with PCR-confirmed SARS-CoV-2 infection or an uninfected control (not recorded which). The CDR3 runs from the conserved cysteine through the conserved F or W. The D gene is left open where the match is weak. Clone size is shown for a subset of rows, as once, few, many or a class of expanded clone.

V gene	D gene	J gene	clone size	CDR3 DNA	CDR3 protein
TRBV20-1	.	TRBJ1-2	.	TGCAGTGCTCTCCGGGACAAACGCCTTACTGGCTACACCTTC	CSALRDKRLTGYTF
TRBV6-2/TRBV6-3	TRBD2	TRBJ2-1	many	TGTGCCAGCAGTATGGGGGGGAGAAATGAGCAGTTCTTC	CASSMGGRNEQFF
TRBV6-6	TRBD1	TRBJ1-6	many	TGTGCCAGCAGTCAGGACAGGGGAAATTCACCCCTCCACTTT	CASSQDRGNSPLHF
TRBV30	.	TRBJ1-5	many	TGTGCCTGGAATTACAGGGGCAATCAGCCCCAGCATTTT	CAWNYRGNQPQHF
TRBV11-2	TRBD1	TRBJ2-5	few	TGTGCCAGCAGCCTAATATCTGGGACAGGGATTTCTCGTAAGACCCAGTACTTC	CASSLISGTGISRKTQYF
TRBV2	.	TRBJ1-3	many	TGTGCCAGCACGGCGCAGGGACTAAACTCTGGAAACACCATATATTTT	CASTAQGLNSGNTIYF
TRBV18	.	TRBJ1-2	many	TGTGCCAGCTCACGCCTAGGGACCACGTCCCACTATGGCTACACCTTC	CASSRLGTTSHYGYTF
TRBV7-2	TRBD2	TRBJ2-3	.	TGTGCCAGCAGCTTACAGGCGGGGGGGTCCACAGATACGCAGTATTTT	CASSLQAGGSTDTQYF
TRBV19	TRBD1	TRBJ1-2	many	TGTGCCAGTAACCCACCGGGACAGGGTTTTGGCTACACCTTC	CASNPPGQGFGYTF
TRBV29-1	TRBD1	TRBJ2-2	.	TGCAGCGTCTCCATTAGGACAGGGAACACCGGGGAGCTGTTTTTT	CSVSIRTGNTGELFF
TRBV7-2	.	TRBJ2-7	.	TGTGCCAGCAGCTTCGTTCTGAACGACAGGTCGCCCATCTACGAGCAGTACTTC	CASSFVLNDRSPIYEQYF
TRBV6-2/TRBV6-3	TRBD1	TRBJ2-1	many	TGTGCCAGCAGTTACTCGGGCAGGGGGGAGCAGTTCTTC	CASSYSGRGEQFF
TRBV4-3	.	TRBJ1-1	.	TGCGCCAGCAGCCAAGAGGCTGGCAGGAGCCTAGAAGCTTTCTTT	CASSQEAGRSLEAFF
TRBV29-1	TRBD1	TRBJ2-1	.	TGCAGCGTTACAAACAGGGGAAATGAGCAGTTCTTC	CSVTNRGNEQFF
TRBV7-2	TRBD2	TRBJ2-3	few	TGTGCCAGCAGTTCCCTAGCGGGGGCTTTCACAGATACGCAGTATTTT	CASSSLAGAFTDTQYF
TRBV12-5	TRBD2	TRBJ2-5	many	TGTGCTAGTGGCAGATCCGGGGGGAAAGAGACCCAGTACTTC	CASGRSGGKETQYF
TRBV2	TRBD1	TRBJ1-2	few	TGTGCCAGCCGGACAGGGCCCAACTATGGCTACACCTTC	CASRTGPNYGYTF
TRBV7-9	.	TRBJ1-5	many	TGTGCCAGCATGCGGGGCGGAAGCAATCAGCCCCAGCATTTT	CASMRGGSNQPQHF
TRBV6-5	.	TRBJ1-4	.	TGTGCCAGCAGTTACTCGGGAGAAGGGAATGAAAAACTGTTTTTT	CASSYSGEGNEKLFF
TRBV19	.	TRBJ2-7	few	TGTGCCAGTAGTCATCACCAGAGCTCCTACGAGCAGTACTTC	CASSHHQSSYEQYF
TRBV19	.	TRBJ1-5	few	TGTGCCAGTAGTACTGACAGAGGCCATCAGCCCCAGCATTTT	CASSTDRGHQPQHF
TRBV4-3	TRBD2	TRBJ2-1	.	TGCGCCAGCAGCCAAGATCTAGCGGGGGGGTCCAATGAGCAGTTCTTC	CASSQDLAGGSNEQFF
TRBV5-4	.	TRBJ1-3	few	TGTGCCAGCAGCCCGAGTAGTGGAAACACCATATATTTT	CASSPSSGNTIYF
TRBV29-1	TRBD2	TRBJ2-1	once	TGCAGCGTTGAAGGGGGGCTAGCGGGGAATCAAAAAGGTTACTCCTACAATGAGCAGTTCTTC	CSVEGGLAGNQKGYSYNEQFF
TRBV6-1	.	TRBJ1-2	many	TGTGCCAGCAGTGAACACCATATGGGGGCAGGTGGCTACACCTTC	CASSEHHMGAGGYTF
TRBV14	.	TRBJ1-1	.	TGTGCCAGCAGCCGGGGGGAAGGCTGGGGAGCTTTCTTT	CASSRGEGWGAFF
TRBV25-1	.	TRBJ1-4	few	TGTGCCAGCAGTGAAAGCGAGGGGGATGTTGAAAAACTGTTTTTT	CASSESEGDVEKLFF
TRBV20-1	TRBD1	TRBJ1-1	.	TGCAGTGCTAGACCCGCCCAGCAGGGGGGCACTGAAGCTTTCTTT	CSARPAQQGGTEAFF
TRBV27	.	TRBJ2-7	.	TGTGCCAGCAGTTCCGGGTTTAGCTACGAGCAGTACTTC	CASSSGFSYEQYF
TRBV7-2	.	TRBJ2-7	.	TGTGCCAGCAGCTTACCAGGAAGGGCGGTCTACGAGCAGTACTTC	CASSLPGRAVYEQYF
TRBV3-1	.	TRBJ2-5	many	TGTGCCAGCAGCCAGGGAAAGACCCAGTACTTC	CASSQGKTQYF
TRBV19	TRBD2	TRBJ2-1	few	TGTGCCAGTAGTACAGGACTAGCGGGGAACAATGAGCAGTTCTTC	CASSTGLAGNNEQFF
TRBV10-3	.	TRBJ2-1	many	TGTGCCATCAGCCAGGACAGTCCTGAGCAGTTCTTC	CAISQDSPEQFF
TRBV14	.	TRBJ2-7	few	TGTGCCAGCAGCCAAGCACGCAGGGAGGACTACGAGCAGTACTTC	CASSQARREDYEQYF
TRBV29-1	TRBD1	TRBJ1-1	.	TGCAGCGTTAACGACAGGGCCCTGATGAACACTGAAGCTTTCTTT	CSVNDRALMNTEAFF
TRBV9	.	TRBJ2-3	few	TGTGCCAGCAGCGTAGATGGGGGTGGCACAGATACGCAGTATTTT	CASSVDGGGTDTQYF
TRBV7-8	TRBD2	TRBJ2-1	many	TGTGCCAGCAGCTTATTGGGGACTAGCGGCTACAATGAGCAGTTCTTC	CASSLLGTSGYNEQFF